The 4 T cell receptor beta chains given below trace back to one sample, sequenced in a study of T-cell reconstitution after alpha-beta-depleted transplantation in children. Preparing the TCRbeta library involved the use of unique molecular identifiers. TCRdb re-derived calls from the PCR reads in MiXCR, one entry per CDR3 protein. Altogether some 400,000 distinct CDR3 sequences are present, over 20% being singletons, with the ten largest covering around 4%. The sequenced sample was PBMCs from the stem cell graft donor, obtained from the stem cell graft. The receptors come from a human donor who donated a stem cell graft to a child with acute myeloid leukemia.

This rearrangement joins TRBV4-1 to TRBJ2-5, with D perhaps matching TRBD2 (6 bases). The CDR3 has 17 residues. Trimming left V 0 bases short and J 5 bases short, with 19 bases between. Germline CDR1 reads MGHRA; CDR2 reads YSYEKL. The chain's CDR3 is CASSQEGLGGSQETQYF. The DNA of the CDR3 is TGCGCCAGCAGCCAAGAAGGGCTAGGAGGGAGTCAGGAGACCCAGTACTTC.

This clonotype was counted many times. The chain has TRBV15 and TRBJ2-3, with 8 bases that match TRBD1. Germline V gene data show CDR1 as LNHNV and CDR2 as YYDKDF (reference sequence). The length of the CDR3 is 15 residues. Losses at the gene ends were 4 bases for V and 0 bases for J; bases not matched to a gene: 3. Here the CDR3 reads CATSTGQGSTDTQYF. The CDR3 DNA is TGTGCCACCAGCACCGGACAGGGAAGCACAGATACGCAGTATTTT.

This clonotype was recorded a few times. The V gene is TRBV5-1, the J gene TRBJ2-3; weak D call: TRBD1 (6 bases). Between the trimmed V and J ends, which lost 2 bases and 1 base, there was a span of 20 bases. CDR1 and CDR2 from the germline V gene are SGHRS and YFSETQ. The CDR3 sequence is 18 residues long. This chain's CDR3 is CASSLHSTGPAGTDTQYF. CDR3 nucleotides: TGCGCCAGCAGCTTACATTCGACAGGACCTGCGGGCACAGATACGCAGTATTTT. The full variable domain, completed using reference TRBV5-1 and TRBJ2-3, is KAGVTQTPRYLIKTRGQQVTLSCSPISGHRSVSWYQQTPGQGLQFLFEYFSETQRNKGNFPGRFSGRQFSNSRSEMNVSTLELGDSALYLCASSLHSTGPAGTDTQYFGPGTRLTVL.

A few counts support this clonotype. The gene calls are TRBV28 and TRBJ2-3; tentatively, D is TRBD2 (6 bases). This CDR3 is 15 amino acids long. V lost 5 bases to trimming and J lost 0 bases, with 12 bases between them. Germline CDR1 and CDR2: MDHEN and SYDVKM. CDR3 sequence (DNA): TGTGCCAGCAGTGAAGCGGGTACTAGCACAGATACGCAGTATTTT. This codes for CASSEAGTSTDTQYF.